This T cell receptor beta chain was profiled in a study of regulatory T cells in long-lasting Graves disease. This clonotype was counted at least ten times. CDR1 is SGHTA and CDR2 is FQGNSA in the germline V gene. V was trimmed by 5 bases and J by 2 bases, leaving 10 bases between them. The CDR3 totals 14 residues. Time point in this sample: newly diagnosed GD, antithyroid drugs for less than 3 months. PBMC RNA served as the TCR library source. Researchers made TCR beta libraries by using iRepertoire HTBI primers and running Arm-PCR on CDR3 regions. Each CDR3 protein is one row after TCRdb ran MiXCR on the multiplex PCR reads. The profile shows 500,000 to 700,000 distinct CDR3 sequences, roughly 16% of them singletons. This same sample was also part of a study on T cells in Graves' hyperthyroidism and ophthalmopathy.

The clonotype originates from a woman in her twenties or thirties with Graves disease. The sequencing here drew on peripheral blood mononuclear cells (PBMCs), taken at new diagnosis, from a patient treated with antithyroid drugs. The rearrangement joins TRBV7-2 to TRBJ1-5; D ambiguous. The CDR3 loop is CASSPLSRNQPQHF. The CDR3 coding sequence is TGTGCCAGCAGCCCTCTGAGTCGCAATCAGCCCCAGCATTTT.